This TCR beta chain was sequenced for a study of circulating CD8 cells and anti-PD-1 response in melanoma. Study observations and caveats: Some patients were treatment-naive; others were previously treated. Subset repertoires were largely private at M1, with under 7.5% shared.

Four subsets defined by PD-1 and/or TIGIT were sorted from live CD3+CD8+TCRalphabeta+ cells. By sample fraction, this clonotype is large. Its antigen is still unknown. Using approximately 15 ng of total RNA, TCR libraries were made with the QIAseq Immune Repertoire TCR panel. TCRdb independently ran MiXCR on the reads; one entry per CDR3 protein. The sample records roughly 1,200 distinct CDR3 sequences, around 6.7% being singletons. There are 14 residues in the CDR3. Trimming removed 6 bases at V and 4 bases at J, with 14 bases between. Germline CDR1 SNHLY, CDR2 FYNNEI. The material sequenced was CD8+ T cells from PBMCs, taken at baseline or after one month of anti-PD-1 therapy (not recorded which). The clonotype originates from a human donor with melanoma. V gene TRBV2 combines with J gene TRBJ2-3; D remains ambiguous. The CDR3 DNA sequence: TGTGCCAGCAGATTTGGCGTCGGATCAGATACGCAGTATTTT. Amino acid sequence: CASRFGVGSDTQYF. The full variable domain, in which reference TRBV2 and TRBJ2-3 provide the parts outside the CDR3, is EPEVTQTPSHQVTQMGQEVILRCVPISNHLYFYWYRQILGQKVEFLVSFYNNEISEKSEIFDDQFSVERPDGSNFTLKIRSTKLEDSAMYFCASRFGVGSDTQYFGPGTRLTVL.